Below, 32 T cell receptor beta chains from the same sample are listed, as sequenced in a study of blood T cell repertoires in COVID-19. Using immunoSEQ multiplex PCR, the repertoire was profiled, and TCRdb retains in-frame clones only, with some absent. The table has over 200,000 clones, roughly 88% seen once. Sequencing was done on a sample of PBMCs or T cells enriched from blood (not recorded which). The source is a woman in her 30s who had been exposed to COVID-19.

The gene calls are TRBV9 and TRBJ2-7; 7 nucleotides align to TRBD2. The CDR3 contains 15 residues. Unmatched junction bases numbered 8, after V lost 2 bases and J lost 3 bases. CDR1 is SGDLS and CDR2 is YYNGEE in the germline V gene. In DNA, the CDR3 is TGTGCCAGCAGCGTGGGAGGGAGGAAGGGCTACGAGCAGTACTTC. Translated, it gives CASSVGGRKGYEQYF.

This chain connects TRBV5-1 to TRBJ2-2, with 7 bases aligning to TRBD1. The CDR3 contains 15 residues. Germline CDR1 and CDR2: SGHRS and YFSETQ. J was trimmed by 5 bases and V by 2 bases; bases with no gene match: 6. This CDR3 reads CASSFDRVDTGELFF. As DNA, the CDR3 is TGCGCCAGCAGCTTTGACAGGGTAGATACCGGGGAGCTGTTTTTT.

The CDR3 protein is CASSQLLAGEQFF. CDR3 DNA: TGTGCCAGCAGCCAATTACTAGCGGGTGAGCAGTTCTTC. The rearrangement joins TRBV16 to TRBJ2-1; TRBD2 agrees at 9 bases. CDR1 and CDR2 from the germline V gene are KGHSY and FQNENV. Losses at the gene ends were 1 base for V and 9 bases for J; bases not matched to a gene: 1. The CDR3 spans 13 residues. Looking up the rest from reference TRBV16 and TRBJ2-1 gives the full variable domain: GEEVAQTPKHLVRGEGQKAKLYCAPIKGHSYVFWYQQVLKNEFKFLISFQNENVFDETGMPKERFSAKCLPNSPCSLEIQATKLEDSAVYFCASSQLLAGEQFFGPGTRLTVL.

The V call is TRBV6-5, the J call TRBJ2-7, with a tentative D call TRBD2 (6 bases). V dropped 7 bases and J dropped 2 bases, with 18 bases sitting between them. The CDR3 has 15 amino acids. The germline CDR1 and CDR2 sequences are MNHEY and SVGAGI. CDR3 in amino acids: CASTLTSGVAYEQYF. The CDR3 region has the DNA TGTGCCAGCACCTTGACTAGTGGGGTAGCCTACGAGCAGTACTTC.

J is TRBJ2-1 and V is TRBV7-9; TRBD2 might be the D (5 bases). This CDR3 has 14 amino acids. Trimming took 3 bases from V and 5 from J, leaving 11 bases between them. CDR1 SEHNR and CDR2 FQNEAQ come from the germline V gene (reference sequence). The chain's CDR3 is CASSFSGVNNEQFF. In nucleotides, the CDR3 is TGTGCCAGCAGCTTTTCCGGGGTAAACAATGAGCAGTTCTTC.

The CDR3, as DNA: TGTGCCAGCAGCCCCAGGGACAGAAGCTACACCTTC. Translating gives CASSPRDRSYTF. V usage is TRBV7-9 and J usage is TRBJ1-2, with 7 bases that match TRBD1. The J segment lost 9 bases and the V segment lost 5 bases, leaving 6 bases of the junction unmatched. The CDR3 has 12 residues. Germline V CDR1 and CDR2: SEHNR, FQNEAQ (reference sequence).

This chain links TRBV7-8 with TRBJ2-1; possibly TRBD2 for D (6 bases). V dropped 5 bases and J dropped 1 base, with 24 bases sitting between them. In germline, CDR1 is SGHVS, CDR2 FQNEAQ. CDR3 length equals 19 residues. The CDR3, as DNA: TGTGCCAGCAGCCCGATCCCGGGATATGGAGGGTTGTCCTACAATGAGCAGTTCTTC. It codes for CASSPIPGYGGLSYNEQFF.

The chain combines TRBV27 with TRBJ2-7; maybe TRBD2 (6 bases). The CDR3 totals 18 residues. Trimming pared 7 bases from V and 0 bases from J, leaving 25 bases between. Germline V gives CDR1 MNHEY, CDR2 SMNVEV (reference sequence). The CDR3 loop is CASIRYGGGGGYSYEQYF. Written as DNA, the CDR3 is TGTGCCAGCATACGGTATGGTGGAGGTGGGGGGTACTCCTACGAGCAGTACTTC.

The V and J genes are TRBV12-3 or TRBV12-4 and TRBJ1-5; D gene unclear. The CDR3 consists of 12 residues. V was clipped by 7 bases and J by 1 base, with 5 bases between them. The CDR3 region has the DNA TGTGCCAGCACCAGAAGCAATCAGCCCCAGCATTTT. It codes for CASTRSNQPQHF.

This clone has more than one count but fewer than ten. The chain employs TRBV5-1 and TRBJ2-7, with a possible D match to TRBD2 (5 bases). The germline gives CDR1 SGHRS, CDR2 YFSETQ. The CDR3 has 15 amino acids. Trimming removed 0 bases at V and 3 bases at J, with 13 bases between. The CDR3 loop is CASSLGGVGNYEQYF. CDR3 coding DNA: TGCGCCAGCAGCTTGGGGGGAGTGGGAAACTACGAGCAGTACTTC.

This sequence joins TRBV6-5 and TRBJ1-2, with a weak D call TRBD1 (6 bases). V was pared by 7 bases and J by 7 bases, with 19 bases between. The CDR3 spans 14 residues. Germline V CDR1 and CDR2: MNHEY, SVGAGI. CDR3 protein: CASTPRAGAAGYTF. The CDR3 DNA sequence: TGTGCCAGCACCCCTCGGGCAGGGGCTGCTGGCTACACCTTC.

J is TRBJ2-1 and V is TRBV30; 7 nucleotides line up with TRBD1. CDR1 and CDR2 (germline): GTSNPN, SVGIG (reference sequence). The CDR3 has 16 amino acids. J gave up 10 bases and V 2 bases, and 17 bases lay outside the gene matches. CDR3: CAWSPYPQDRSGEQFF. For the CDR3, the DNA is TGTGCCTGGAGTCCATATCCCCAGGACAGGTCGGGGGAGCAGTTCTTC.

The CDR3 reads CASSESGAGGEAFF. In DNA, the CDR3 is TGTGCCAGCAGTGAGTCAGGGGCCGGGGGGGAAGCTTTCTTT. This chain uses TRBV2 with TRBJ1-1; D may be TRBD1 (6 bases). V lost 3 bases to trimming and J lost 8 bases, with 16 bases between them. The CDR3 totals 14 residues. Germline CDR1 reads SNHLY; CDR2 reads FYNNEI. The entire variable domain, with the rest obtained from reference TRBV2 and TRBJ1-1, is as follows: EPEVTQTPSHQVTQMGQEVILRCVPISNHLYFYWYRQILGQKVEFLVSFYNNEISEKSEIFDDQFSVERPDGSNFTLKIRSTKLEDSAMYFCASSESGAGGEAFFGQGTRLTVV.

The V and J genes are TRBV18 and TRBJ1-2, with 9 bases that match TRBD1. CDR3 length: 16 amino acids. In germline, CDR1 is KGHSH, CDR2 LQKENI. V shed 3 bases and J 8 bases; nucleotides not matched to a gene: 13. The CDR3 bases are TGTGCCAGCTCACCTAAATCCGGGACAGGGACTCAAGGCTACACCTTC. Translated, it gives CASSPKSGTGTQGYTF.

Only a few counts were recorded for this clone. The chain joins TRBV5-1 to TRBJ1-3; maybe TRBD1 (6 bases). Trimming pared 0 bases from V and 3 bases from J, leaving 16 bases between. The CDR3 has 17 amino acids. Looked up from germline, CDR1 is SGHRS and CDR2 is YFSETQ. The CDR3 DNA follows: TGCGCCAGCAGCTTGGCAGGCGGGGGGGCGCATGGAAACACCATATATTTT. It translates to CASSLAGGGAHGNTIYF.

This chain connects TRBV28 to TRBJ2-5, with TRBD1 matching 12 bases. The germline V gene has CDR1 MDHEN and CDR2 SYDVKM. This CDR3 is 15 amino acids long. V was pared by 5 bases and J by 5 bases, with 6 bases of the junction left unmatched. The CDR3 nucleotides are TGTGCCAGCAGTCCACCGGGACAGGGGGCGGAGACCCAGTACTTC. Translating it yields CASSPPGQGAETQYF.

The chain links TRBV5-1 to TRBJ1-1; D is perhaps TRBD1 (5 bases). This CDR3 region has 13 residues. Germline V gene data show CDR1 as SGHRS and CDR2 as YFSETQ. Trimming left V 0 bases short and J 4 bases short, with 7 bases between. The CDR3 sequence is CASSLGQFTEAFF. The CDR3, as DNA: TGCGCCAGCAGCTTGGGACAGTTCACTGAAGCTTTCTTT. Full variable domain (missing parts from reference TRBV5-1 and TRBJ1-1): KAGVTQTPRYLIKTRGQQVTLSCSPISGHRSVSWYQQTPGQGLQFLFEYFSETQRNKGNFPGRFSGRQFSNSRSEMNVSTLELGDSALYLCASSLGQFTEAFFGQGTRLTVV.

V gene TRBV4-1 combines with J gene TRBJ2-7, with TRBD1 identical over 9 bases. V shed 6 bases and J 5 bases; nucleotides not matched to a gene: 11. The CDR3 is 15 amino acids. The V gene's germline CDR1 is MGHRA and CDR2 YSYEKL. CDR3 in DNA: TGCGCCAGCAGTCGCACAGGGGGCACGGGGGACGAGCAGTACTTC. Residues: CASSRTGGTGDEQYF.

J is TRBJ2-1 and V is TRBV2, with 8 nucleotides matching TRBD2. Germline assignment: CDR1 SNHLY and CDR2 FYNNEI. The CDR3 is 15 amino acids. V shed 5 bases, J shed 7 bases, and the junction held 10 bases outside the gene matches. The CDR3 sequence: CASSISGLVRNEQFF. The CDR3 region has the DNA TGTGCCAGCAGTATTTCGGGACTAGTCAGGAATGAGCAGTTCTTC.

Written as DNA, the CDR3 is TGTGCCATCAGTGAGTCCAAGGGACTAGCCGAACATGAGCAGTTCTTC. It specifies CAISESKGLAEHEQFF. The V gene is TRBV10-3, the J gene TRBJ2-1; 9 bases are shared with TRBD2. CDR1 is ENHRY and CDR2 is SYGVKD in the germline V gene. This CDR3 comprises 16 residues. Trimming cost V 0 bases and J 8 bases; bases outside gene matches: 8.

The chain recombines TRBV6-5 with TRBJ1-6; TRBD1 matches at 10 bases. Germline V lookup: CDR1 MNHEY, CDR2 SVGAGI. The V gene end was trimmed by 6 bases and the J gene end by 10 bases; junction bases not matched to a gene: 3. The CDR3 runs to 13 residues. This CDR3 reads CASRRDRGSPLHF. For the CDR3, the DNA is TGTGCCAGCAGGAGGGACAGGGGATCACCCCTCCACTTT.

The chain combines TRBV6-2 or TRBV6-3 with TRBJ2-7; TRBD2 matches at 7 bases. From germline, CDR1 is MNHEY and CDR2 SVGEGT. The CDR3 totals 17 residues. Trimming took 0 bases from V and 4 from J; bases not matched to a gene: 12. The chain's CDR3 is CASSYSIRLADTYEQYF. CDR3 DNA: TGTGCCAGCAGTTACTCGATTAGACTAGCAGACACATACGAGCAGTACTTC.

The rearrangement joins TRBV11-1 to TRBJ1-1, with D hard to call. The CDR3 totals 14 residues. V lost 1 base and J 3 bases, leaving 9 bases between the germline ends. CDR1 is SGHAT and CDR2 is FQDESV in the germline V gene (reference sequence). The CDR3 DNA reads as TGTGCCAGCAGCTTAGTATGGAGGGACACTGAAGCTTTCTTT. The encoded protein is CASSLVWRDTEAFF.

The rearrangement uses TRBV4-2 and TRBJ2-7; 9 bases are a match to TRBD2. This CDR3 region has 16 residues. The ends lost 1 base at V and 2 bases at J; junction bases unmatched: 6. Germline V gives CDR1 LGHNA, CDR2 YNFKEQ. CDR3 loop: CASSQGASGATYEQYF. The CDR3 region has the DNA TGTGCCAGCAGCCAAGGGGCTAGCGGGGCCACCTACGAGCAGTACTTC.

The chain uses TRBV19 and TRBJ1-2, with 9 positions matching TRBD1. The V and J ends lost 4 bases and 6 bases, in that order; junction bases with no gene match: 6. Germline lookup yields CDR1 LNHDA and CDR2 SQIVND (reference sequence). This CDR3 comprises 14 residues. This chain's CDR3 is CASSTRDRANGYTF. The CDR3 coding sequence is TGTGCCAGTAGTACTCGGGACAGGGCGAATGGCTACACCTTC. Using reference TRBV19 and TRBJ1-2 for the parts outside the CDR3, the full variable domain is DGGITQSPKYLFRKEGQNVTLSCEQNLNHDAMYWYRQDPGQGLRLIYYSQIVNDFQKGDIAEGYSVSREKKESFPLTVTSAQKNPTAFYLCASSTRDRANGYTFGSGTRLTVV.

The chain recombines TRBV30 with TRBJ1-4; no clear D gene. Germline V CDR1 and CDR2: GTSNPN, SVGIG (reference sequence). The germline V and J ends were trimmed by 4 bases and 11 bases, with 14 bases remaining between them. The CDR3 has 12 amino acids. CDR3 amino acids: CAWTKEAGKLFF. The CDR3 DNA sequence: TGTGCCTGGACCAAAGAGGCCGGGAAACTGTTTTTT.

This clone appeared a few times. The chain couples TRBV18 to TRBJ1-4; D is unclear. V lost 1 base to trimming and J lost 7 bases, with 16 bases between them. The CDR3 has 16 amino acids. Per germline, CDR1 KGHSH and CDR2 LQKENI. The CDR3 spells CASSPRARSSVEKLFF. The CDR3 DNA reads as TGTGCCAGCTCACCACGAGCCCGGAGTAGCGTTGAAAAACTGTTTTTT.

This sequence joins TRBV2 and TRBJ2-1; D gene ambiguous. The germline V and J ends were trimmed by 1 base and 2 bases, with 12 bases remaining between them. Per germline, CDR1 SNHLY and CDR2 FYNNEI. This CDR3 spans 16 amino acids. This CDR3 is CASSEGRLTAYNEQFF. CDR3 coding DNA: TGTGCCAGCAGTGAAGGGCGGCTAACCGCCTACAATGAGCAGTTCTTC.

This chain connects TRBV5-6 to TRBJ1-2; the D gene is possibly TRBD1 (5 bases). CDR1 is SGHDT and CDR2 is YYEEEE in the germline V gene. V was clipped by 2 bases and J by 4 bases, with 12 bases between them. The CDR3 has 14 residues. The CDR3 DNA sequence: TGTGCCAGCAGCTTCGGGGGAAGGGCCTATGGCTACACCTTC. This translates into CASSFGGRAYGYTF.

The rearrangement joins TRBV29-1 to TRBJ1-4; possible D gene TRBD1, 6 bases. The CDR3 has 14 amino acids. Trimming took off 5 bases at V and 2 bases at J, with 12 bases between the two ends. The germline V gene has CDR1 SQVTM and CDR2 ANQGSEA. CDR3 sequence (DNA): TGCAGCGTTAGATCGACAGGTACTAATGAAAAACTGTTTTTT. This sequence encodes CSVRSTGTNEKLFF.

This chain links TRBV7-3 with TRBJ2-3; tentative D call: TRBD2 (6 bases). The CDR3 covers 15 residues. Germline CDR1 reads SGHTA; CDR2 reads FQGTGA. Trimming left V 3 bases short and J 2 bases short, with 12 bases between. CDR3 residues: CASSLTGVPTDTQYF. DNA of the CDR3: TGTGCCAGCAGCTTGACGGGGGTCCCCACAGATACGCAGTATTTT.

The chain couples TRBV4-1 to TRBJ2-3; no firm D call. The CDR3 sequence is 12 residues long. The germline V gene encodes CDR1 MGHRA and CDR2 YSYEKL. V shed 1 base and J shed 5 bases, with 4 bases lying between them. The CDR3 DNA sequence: TGCGCCAGCAGCCAAGGAGGAGATACGCAGTATTTT. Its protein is CASSQGGDTQYF.